This T cell receptor (beta chain) is drawn from a study of T cell repertoires in cytomegalovirus infection (dated by TCRdb to between 2018 and 2021). Notes on the research overall: The peptide stimulations were aimed at well-studied HLA-B-restricted epitopes as well as recently identified HLA-C-restricted CMV epitopes, whose presentation resists viral immunomodulation. Because public TCR beta signatures pointed to carriage of CMV infection together with the matching HLA type, the HLA type of each donor mattered for the analysis. Broad study findings and their caveats: The ex vivo response was dominated by HLA-C-restricted CMV-specific TCR beta clonotypes, which also provided the single most frequent clonotype in two of eight donors. In both this cohort and an independent roughly 360-donor cohort, the cumulative frequency of public TCR beta family members distinguished carriers of CMV infection plus the relevant HLA type.

Instrument used: Illumina HiSeq 1500. The raw public reads went through TCRdb reprocessing: fastp at Q25, MiXCR clone calling, in-frame beta chains kept. Each entry is one CDR3 protein sequence, shown with its most common DNA and genes. Across this sample there are roughly 500,000 distinct CDR3 sequences, with 25% to 35% seen only once. Clones ranked in the top ten supply 17% of the sample. Turning to this clonotype: Its recognized antigen is unknown. Nothing much larger sits one base from this clone, and base qualities are not available.

The sample's treatment or condition label, decoded: in vitro stimulation with specific CMV peptide epitopes to enrich CMV-specific T cells. The CDR3 starts with the cysteine, ends with the phenylalanine, and has 14 residues. The retained sequence is limited to the CDR3, 42 bases, with the frame set at the first base. For this chain, trimming is 7 bases at the V end and 2 bases at the J end, and the number of junction bases without a gene match is 6. Sequences MDHEN (CDR1) and SYDVKM (CDR2) are obtained from the germline V gene. The source of this sequence is a human donor in good health (CMV status not recorded). Some clones in this sample may be carry-over from other donors' samples. The chain is made from TRBV28 and TRBJ2-7, with 9 bases matching TRBD2. The sequenced sample was cultured PBMCs, obtained from culture after CMV antigen stimulation. CDR3 region: CASTVQREAYEQYF. The nucleotides are TGTGCCAGCACCGTCCAGCGGGAGGCCTACGAGCAGTACTTC.